This T cell receptor (beta chain) was profiled in a study of T cells after posttransplantation cyclophosphamide. Study results and limitations: Skin or GI-infiltrating T cells shared few TRB sequences with blood. Donor-recipient repertoire similarity was low at 1-2 months, rising over year one. After PTCy, TRB diversity resembled that of CNI/methotrexate controls.

Germline V gives CDR1 GTSNPN, CDR2 SVGIG (reference sequence). Trimming removed 0 bases at V and 9 bases at J, with 14 bases between. The length of the CDR3 is 13 residues. TCRdb keeps only in-frame clones here, not all; method: immunoSEQ multiplex PCR. Of 23,000 or so clones detected, about 86% appear once; the ten largest clones hold 2% to 2.5%. Control samples came 1 year after myeloablative marrow transplants with methotrexate plus calcineurin inhibitor. As regards this clone: The antigen is unknown.

This clonotype was obtained from a female patient aged 30 to 40 who received an allogeneic stem cell transplant from an unrelated donor, was CMV-positive, and had acute and chronic GVHD. Some T cells may be supplied by the graft donor. The sample was PBMCs, taken about 400 days after allogeneic stem cell transplant with calcineurin inhibitor and methotrexate. The chain uses TRBV30 and TRBJ2-5, with D perhaps TRBD2 (6 bases). The CDR3 bases are TGTGCCTGGAGTGTTGGGGGGATGGCGGCCCAGTACTTC. Translated: CAWSVGGMAAQYF. The full variable domain, completed using reference TRBV30 and TRBJ2-5, is SQTIHQWPATLVQPVGSPLSLECTVEGTSNPNLYWYRQAAGRGLQLLFYSVGIGQISSEVPQNLSASRPQDRQFILSSKKLLLSDSGFYLCAWSVGGMAAQYFGPGTRLLVL.